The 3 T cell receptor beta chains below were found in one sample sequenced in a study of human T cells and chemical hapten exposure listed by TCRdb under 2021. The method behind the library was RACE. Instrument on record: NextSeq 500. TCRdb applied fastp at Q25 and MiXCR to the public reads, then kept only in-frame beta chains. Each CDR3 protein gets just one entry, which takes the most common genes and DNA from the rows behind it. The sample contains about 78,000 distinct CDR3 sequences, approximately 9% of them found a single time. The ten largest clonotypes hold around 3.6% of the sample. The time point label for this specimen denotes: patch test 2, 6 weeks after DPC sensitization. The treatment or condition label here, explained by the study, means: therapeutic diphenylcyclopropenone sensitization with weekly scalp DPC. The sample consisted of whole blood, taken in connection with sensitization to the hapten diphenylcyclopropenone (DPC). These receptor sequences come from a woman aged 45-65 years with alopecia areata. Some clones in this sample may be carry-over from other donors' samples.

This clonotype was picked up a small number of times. The CDR3 nucleotides read TGTGCCAGCAGCAGTATAGGGGTCGGGCCCCAGCATTTT. It translates to CASSSIGVGPQHF. This chain uses TRBV28 with TRBJ1-5; perhaps TRBD1 as D (5 bases). Trimming stripped 6 bases from V and 9 bases from J, with 15 bases between. Germline-derived CDR1 and CDR2 are MDHEN and SYDVKM. The CDR3 runs 13 residues.

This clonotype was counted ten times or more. CDR3 nucleotides: TGTGCCAGCAGCATCGGGACAGGGTACGAGCAGTACTTC. Protein product: CASSIGTGYEQYF. This chain uses TRBV11-3 with TRBJ2-7; TRBD1 agrees at 9 bases. Germline assignment: CDR1 SGHNT and CDR2 YENEEA. With 5 bases clipped from V and 4 bases from J, the junction kept 3 bases outside the gene matches. The CDR3 loop spans 13 amino acids.

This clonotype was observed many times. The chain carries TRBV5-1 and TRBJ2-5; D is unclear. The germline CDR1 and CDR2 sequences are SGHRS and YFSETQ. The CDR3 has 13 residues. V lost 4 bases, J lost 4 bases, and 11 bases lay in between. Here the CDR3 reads CASSADGRETQYF. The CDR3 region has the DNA TGCGCCAGCAGCGCCGACGGAAGAGAGACCCAGTACTTC.